The clone carrying this TCR beta chain was recorded at least ten times. What it binds is unknown. This record belongs to a study of blood T cells in healthy people across ages. General study results and limits: Relative to aged donors, long-lived donors carried more naive CD4+ cells and displayed higher diversity. The CMV status of each donor remained undetermined, and this could have confounded shifts in expanded clonotypes. Naive T cell percentage showed a strong correlation with the diversity of TCR beta.

The use of a sample-barcoded 5' primer and a J-beta primer mix characterized a second PCR of roughly 6 to 12 cycles. Each sample yielded at least 2.5 million CDR3-containing paired-end reads. From the 5' RACE reads, TCRdb called clonotypes with MiXCR, one entry per CDR3 protein. The sample carries about 1.6 million distinct CDR3 sequences, 30% to 35% recorded once. With V trimmed by 4 bases and J by 2 bases, 4 bases remained unmatched. CDR3 length equals 15 residues. In germline, CDR1 is LGHDT, CDR2 YNNKEL (reference sequence). The sample was blood. The sequence came from a woman in her twenties or thirties in good health. This chain links TRBV3-1 with TRBJ2-5, with 10 bases lining up with TRBD2. The CDR3: CASSPRTSGQETQYF. In nucleotides, the CDR3 is TGTGCCAGCAGCCCTCGGACTAGCGGACAAGAGACCCAGTACTTC.